In this sample, the clone carrying this T cell receptor beta chain turned up many times. The antigen is not known. Known numbers of the T cell clone KT2 were added to PBMC. An oligo carrying a UMI was ligated to the cDNA 3' end. An equimolar mix of RC1.1 and RC1.2 primed the beta chain across TRBC1 and TRBC2. TCRdb recomputed calls from the UMI-ligation and nested PCR reads with MiXCR, one row per CDR3 protein. Of some 48,000 distinct CDR3 sequences in the sample, around 10% were seen once. The data stem from a study of quantifying T cell responses using KT2 cells. Study background: RNA was reverse transcribed with TCR alpha and beta constant-region primers. Estimated efficiency of the T4 ligation step was above 9% under optimum conditions.

Whole-study findings and limits: At about one KT2 cell per 100,000 PBMC, KT2 sequences were still detected.

The CDR3 consists of 16 residues. J gave up 5 bases and V 6 bases, and 12 bases lay outside the gene matches. The rearrangement joins TRBV12-3 or TRBV12-4 to TRBJ2-5, with 10 bases lining up with TRBD2. What was sequenced was PBMCs spiked with cells of the T cell clone KT2. This receptor was obtained from a human donor. The CDR3 DNA reads as TGTGCCAGCAGCCCCTTGTTAGCGGGAGGACCGGAGACCCAGTACTTC. It yields the protein CASSPLLAGGPETQYF.